This T cell receptor (beta chain) was recorded in a study of T cell responses to AZD1222 COVID-19 vaccine. Clones were read by immunoSEQ multiplex PCR, and TCRdb kept only the in-frame ones, dropping some. The table has 95,000 to 150,000 clones, more than 85% seen once. A word on this clone: Its target is unknown.

Findings of the study overall: Among spike-specific TCRs, nearly half reportedly target unmutated variant regions. It should be noted that donors were predominantly white British and more often female, and clonal diversity was possibly underestimated. There were repertoire samples only from the period after the peak T cell response.

This sequence originates from an adult in good health. Sequencing used peripheral blood, obtained on day 0 of AZD1222 vaccination.

In nucleotides, the CDR3 is TGCGCCAGCAGCTTGCGGGTGGCGGACACTGAAGCTTTCTTT. Amino acid sequence: CASSLRVADTEAFF. The rearrangement links TRBV5-1 to TRBJ1-1; D unresolved. Trimming removed 1 base from V and 3 bases from J, with 10 bases in between. The CDR3 is 14 residues long. CDR1 is SGHRS and CDR2 is YFSETQ in the germline V gene.